The T cell receptor (beta chain) under discussion was sequenced for a study of OX40 agonist ivuxolimab in advanced cancers. Sampling times: baseline, cycle 4 day 1, cycle 7 day 1. Concerning this clone itself: The antigen remains undetermined.

Study findings and constraints: The CD4+ and CD8+ T cells in the blood had expanded clonally by week 6 at 0.1 to 3.0 mg/kg. Average numbers of expanded clones were greater in CD8+ T cells than in CD4+.

Trimming cost V 1 base and J 0 bases, with 7 bases left between them. Germline loops: CDR1 SGHDT, CDR2 YYEEEE. The CDR3 is made up of 15 amino acids. The repertoire was sequenced with immunoSEQ multiplex PCR; TCRdb's copy has only in-frame clones and lacks some. The table lists under 95,000 clones, roughly nine tenths of them singletons. This clonotype originated in an adult with an advanced solid tumor such as melanoma, head and neck, liver or kidney cancer. This specimen was CD4+ or CD8+ T cells sorted from blood, taken in a trial of the OX40 agonist ivuxolimab. This chain connects TRBV5-6 to TRBJ2-2; possible D gene TRBD1, 6 bases. The CDR3 region has the DNA TGTGCCAGCAGCTTGCGACAGGCGAACACCGGGGAGCTGTTTTTT. Residues: CASSLRQANTGELFF.